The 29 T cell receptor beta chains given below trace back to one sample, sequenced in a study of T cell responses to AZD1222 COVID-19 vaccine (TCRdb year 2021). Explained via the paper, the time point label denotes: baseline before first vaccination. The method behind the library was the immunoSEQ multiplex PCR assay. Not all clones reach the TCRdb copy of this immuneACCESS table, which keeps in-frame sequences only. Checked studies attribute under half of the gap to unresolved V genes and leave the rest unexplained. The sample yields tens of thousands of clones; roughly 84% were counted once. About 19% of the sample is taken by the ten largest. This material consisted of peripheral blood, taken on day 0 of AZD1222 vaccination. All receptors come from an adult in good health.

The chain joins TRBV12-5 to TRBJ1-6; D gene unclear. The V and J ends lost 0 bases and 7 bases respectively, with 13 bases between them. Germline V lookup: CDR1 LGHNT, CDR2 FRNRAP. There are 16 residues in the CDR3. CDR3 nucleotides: TGTGCTAGTGGTTTGGTGGTAGGTCATCTCAATTCACCCCTCCACTTT. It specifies CASGLVVGHLNSPLHF.

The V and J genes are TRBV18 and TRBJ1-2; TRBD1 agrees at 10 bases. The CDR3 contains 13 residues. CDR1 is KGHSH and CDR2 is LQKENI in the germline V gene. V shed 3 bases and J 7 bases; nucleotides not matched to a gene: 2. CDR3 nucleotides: TGTGCCAGCTCACCGGGACAGGGGTCTGGCTACACCTTC. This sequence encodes CASSPGQGSGYTF.

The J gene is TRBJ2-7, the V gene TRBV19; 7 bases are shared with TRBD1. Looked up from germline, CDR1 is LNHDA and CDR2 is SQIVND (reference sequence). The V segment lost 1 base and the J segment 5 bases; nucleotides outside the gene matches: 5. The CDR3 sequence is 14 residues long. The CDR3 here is CASSIGQGAHEQYF. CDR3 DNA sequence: TGTGCCAGTAGTATAGGACAGGGAGCCCACGAGCAGTACTTC.

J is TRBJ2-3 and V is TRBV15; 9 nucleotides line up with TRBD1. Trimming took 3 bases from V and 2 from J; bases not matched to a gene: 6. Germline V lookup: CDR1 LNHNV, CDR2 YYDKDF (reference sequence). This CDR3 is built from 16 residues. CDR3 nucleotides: TGTGCCACCAGCAGGGACAGGGGCGCGACCACAGATACGCAGTATTTT. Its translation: CATSRDRGATTDTQYF.

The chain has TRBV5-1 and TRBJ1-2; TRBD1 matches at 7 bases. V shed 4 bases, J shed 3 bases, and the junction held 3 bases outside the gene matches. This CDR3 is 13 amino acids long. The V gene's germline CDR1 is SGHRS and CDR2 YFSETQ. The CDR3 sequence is CASSRGLDYGYTF. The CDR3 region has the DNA TGCGCCAGCAGCAGGGGGCTGGACTATGGCTACACCTTC.

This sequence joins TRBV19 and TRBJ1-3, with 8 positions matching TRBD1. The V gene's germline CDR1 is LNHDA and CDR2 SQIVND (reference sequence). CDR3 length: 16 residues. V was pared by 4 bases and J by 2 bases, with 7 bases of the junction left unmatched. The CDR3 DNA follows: TGTGCCAGTAGTACAAATGGACAGGGAACTGGAAACACCATATATTTT. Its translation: CASSTNGQGTGNTIYF.

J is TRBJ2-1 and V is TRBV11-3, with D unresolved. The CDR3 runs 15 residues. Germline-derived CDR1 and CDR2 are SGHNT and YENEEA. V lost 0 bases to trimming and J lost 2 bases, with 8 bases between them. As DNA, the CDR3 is TGTGCCAGCAGCTTAGAGGCAGGTCCCTACAATGAGCAGTTCTTC. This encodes CASSLEAGPYNEQFF.

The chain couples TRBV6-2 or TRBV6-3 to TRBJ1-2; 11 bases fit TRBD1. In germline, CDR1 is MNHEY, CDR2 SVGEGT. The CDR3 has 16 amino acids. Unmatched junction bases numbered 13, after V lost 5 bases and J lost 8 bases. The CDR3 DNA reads TGTGCCAGCAGTACCCCCATGGACAGGGGGCCCTACGGCTACACCTTC. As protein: CASSTPMDRGPYGYTF.

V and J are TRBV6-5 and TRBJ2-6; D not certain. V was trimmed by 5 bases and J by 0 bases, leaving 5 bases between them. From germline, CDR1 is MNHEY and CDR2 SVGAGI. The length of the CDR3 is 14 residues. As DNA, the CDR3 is TGTGCCAGCAGTCACAGCTCTGGGGCCAACGTCCTGACTTTC. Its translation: CASSHSSGANVLTF.

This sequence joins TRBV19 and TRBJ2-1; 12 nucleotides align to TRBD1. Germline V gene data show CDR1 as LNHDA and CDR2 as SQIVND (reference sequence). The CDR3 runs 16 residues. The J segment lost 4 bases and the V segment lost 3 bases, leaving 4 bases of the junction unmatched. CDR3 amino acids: CASSMWGQGAYNEQFF. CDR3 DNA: TGTGCCAGTAGTATGTGGGGACAGGGGGCTTACAATGAGCAGTTCTTC.

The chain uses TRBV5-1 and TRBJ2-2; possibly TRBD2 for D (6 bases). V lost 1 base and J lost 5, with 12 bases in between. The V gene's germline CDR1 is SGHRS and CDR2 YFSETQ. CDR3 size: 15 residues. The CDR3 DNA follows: TGCGCCAGCAGCTTGATGGTGGGGACTACCGGGGAGCTGTTTTTT. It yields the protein CASSLMVGTTGELFF.

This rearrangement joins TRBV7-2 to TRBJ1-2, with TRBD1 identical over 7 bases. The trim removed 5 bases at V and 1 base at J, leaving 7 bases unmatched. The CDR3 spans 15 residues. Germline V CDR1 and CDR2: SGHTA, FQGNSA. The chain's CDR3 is CASSQYGQDNYGYTF. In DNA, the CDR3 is TGTGCCAGCAGCCAATACGGACAGGATAACTATGGCTACACCTTC.

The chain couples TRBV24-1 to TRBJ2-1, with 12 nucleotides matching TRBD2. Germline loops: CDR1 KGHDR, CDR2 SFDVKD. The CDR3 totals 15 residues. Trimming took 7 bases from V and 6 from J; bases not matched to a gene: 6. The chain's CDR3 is CATSPRTSGINEQFF. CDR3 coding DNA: TGTGCCACCAGCCCTCGGACTAGCGGGATCAATGAGCAGTTCTTC.

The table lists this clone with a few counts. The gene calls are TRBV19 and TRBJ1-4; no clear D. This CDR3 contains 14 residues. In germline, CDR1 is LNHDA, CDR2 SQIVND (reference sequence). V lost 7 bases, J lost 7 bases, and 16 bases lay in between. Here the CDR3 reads CASKRGQRGEKLFF. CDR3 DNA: TGTGCCAGTAAGAGAGGTCAACGGGGTGAAAAACTGTTTTTT.

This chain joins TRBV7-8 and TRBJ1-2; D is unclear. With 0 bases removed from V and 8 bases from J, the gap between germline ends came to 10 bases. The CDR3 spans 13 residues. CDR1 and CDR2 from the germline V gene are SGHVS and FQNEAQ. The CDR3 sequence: CASSLAGPGGYTF. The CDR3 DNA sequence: TGTGCCAGCAGCTTAGCAGGGCCCGGCGGCTACACCTTC.

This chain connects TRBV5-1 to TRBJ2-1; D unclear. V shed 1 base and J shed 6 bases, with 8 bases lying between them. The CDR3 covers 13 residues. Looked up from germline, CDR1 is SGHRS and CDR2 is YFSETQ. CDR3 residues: CASSLNPSNEQFF. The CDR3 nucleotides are TGCGCCAGCAGCTTGAACCCCTCCAATGAGCAGTTCTTC.

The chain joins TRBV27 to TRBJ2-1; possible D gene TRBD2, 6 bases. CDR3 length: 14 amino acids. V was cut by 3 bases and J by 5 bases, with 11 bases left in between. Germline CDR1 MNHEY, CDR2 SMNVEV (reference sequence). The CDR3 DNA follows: TGTGCCAGCAGTTTCTCTCTAGCGCACAATGAGCAGTTCTTC. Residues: CASSFSLAHNEQFF.

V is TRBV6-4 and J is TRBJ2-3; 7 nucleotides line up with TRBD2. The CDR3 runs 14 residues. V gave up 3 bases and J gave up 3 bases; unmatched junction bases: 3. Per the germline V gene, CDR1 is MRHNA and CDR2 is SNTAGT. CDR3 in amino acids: CASSETGGTDTQYF. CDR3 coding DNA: TGTGCCAGCAGTGAAACGGGGGGTACAGATACGCAGTATTTT.

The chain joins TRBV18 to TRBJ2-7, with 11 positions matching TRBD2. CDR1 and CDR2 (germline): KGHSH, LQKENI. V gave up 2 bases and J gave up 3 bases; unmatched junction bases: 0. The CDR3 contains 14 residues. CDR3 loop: CASSPGTSGYEQYF. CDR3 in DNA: TGTGCCAGCTCACCAGGGACTAGCGGCTACGAGCAGTACTTC.

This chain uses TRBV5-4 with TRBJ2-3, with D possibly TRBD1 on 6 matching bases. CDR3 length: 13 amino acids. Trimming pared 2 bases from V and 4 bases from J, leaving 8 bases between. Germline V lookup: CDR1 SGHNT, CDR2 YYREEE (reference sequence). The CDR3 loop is CASSFKGADTQYF. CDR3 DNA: TGTGCCAGCAGCTTTAAGGGGGCAGATACGCAGTATTTT.

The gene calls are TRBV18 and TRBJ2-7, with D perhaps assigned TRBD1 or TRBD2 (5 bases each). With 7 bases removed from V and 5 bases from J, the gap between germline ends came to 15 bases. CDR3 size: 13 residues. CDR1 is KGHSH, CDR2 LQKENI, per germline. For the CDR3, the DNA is TGTGCCAGCTTTTTCGGCCTGGGGGACGAGCAGTACTTC. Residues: CASFFGLGDEQYF.

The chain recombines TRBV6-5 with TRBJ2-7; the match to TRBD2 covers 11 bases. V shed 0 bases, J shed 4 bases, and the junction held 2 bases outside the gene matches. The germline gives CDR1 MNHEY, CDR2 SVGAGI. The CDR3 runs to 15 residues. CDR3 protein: CASSYSPSGGYEQYF. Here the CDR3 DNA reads TGTGCCAGCAGTTACTCACCTAGCGGGGGGTACGAGCAGTACTTC.

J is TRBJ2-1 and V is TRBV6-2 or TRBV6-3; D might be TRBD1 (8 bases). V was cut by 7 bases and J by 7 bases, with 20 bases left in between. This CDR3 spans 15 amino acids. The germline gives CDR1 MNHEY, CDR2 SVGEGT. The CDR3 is CASTPGGQAWNEQFF. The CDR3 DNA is TGTGCCAGCACCCCGGGGGGACAGGCCTGGAATGAGCAGTTCTTC.

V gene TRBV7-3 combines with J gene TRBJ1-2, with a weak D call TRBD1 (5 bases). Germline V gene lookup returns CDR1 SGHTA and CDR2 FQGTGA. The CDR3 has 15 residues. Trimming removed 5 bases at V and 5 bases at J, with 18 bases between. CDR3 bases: TGTGCCAGCAGCCCATTCGGGACGGGAATTTATGGCTACACCTTC. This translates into CASSPFGTGIYGYTF.

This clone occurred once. The CDR3 spells CASSLRSGRRSGANVLTF. CDR3 nucleotide sequence: TGTGCCAGCAGCCTTCGTTCTGGGCGCAGGTCTGGGGCCAACGTCCTGACTTTC. This chain links TRBV3-1 (or the pseudogene TRBV3-2) with TRBJ2-6, with unresolved D. This CDR3 contains 18 residues. The V end was cut by 4 bases, the J end by 1 base, with 17 bases between. Germline CDR1 is LGHDT and CDR2 is YNNKEL (reference sequence).

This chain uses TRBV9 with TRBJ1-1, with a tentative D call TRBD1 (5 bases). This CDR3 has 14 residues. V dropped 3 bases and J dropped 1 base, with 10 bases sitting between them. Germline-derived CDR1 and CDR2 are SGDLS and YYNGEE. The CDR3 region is CASSAGTENTEAFF. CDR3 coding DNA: TGTGCCAGCAGCGCCGGGACGGAGAACACTGAAGCTTTCTTT. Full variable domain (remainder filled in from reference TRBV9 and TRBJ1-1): DSGVTQTPKHLITATGQRVTLRCSPRSGDLSVYWYQQSLDQGLQFLIQYYNGEERAKGNILERFSAQQFPDLHSELNLSSLELGDSALYFCASSAGTENTEAFFGQGTRLTVV.

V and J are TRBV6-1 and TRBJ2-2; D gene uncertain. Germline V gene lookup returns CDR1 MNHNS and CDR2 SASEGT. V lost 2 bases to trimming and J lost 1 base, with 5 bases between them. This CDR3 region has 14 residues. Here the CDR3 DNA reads TGTGCCAGCAGTGAACGCAGGAACACCGGGGAGCTGTTTTTT. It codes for CASSERRNTGELFF.

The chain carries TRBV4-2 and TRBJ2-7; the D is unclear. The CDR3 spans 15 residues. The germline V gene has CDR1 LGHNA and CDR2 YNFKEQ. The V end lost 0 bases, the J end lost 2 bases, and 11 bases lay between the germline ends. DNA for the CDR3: TGTGCCAGCAGCCAAGATTGGGGTCCTACCTACGAGCAGTACTTC. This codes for CASSQDWGPTYEQYF.

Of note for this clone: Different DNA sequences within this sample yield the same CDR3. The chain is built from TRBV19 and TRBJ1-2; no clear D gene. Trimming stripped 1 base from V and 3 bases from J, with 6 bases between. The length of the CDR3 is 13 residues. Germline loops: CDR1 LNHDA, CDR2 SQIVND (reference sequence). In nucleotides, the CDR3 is TGTGCCAGTAGTATAGGCCAGGACTATGGCTACACCTTC. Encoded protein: CASSIGQDYGYTF.